This T cell receptor (beta chain) was found in a study of PD-1 blockade in classical Hodgkin lymphoma. Relapse was seen in all patients after autologous stem cell transplantation, and brentuximab vedotin exposure was variable. Trimming removed 1 base at V and 8 bases at J, with 17 bases between. The CDR3 runs 15 residues. CDR1 KGHSH and CDR2 LQKENI come from the germline V gene. TCRdb keeps only in-frame clones here, not all; method: immunoSEQ multiplex PCR. This table holds tens of thousands of clones, 90% to 95% found once. The receptor comes from a human donor with classical Hodgkin lymphoma. Specimen: peripheral blood mononuclear cells (PBMCs), collected at baseline. The V gene is TRBV18, the J gene TRBJ1-2, with D possibly TRBD1 on 6 matching bases. CDR3 residues: CASSPLTTGYGGYTF. The CDR3 bases are TGTGCCAGCTCACCACTTACTACAGGGTATGGAGGCTACACCTTC.